Presented here are 29 T cell receptor beta chains from one specimen sequenced in a study of blood T cell repertoires in COVID-19. Profiled with immunoSEQ multiplex PCR; TCRdb holds only in-frame clones, not every one. The sample shows about 140,000 clones, approximately 80% of them seen only once. Sequencing input: PBMCs or T cells enriched from blood (not recorded which). The receptor set was obtained from a woman younger than 30 who had been exposed to COVID-19.

The gene calls are TRBV28 and TRBJ2-7; D is perhaps TRBD2 (5 bases). Germline CDR1 and CDR2: MDHEN and SYDVKM. The CDR3 is 17 amino acids. The V end lost 3 bases, the J end lost 0 bases, and 18 bases lay between the germline ends. CDR3 coding DNA: TGTGCCAGCAGTTTCTCTCCGACGGGAATTAGCTCCTACGAGCAGTACTTC. It encodes CASSFSPTGISSYEQYF.

The rearrangement joins TRBV29-1 to TRBJ1-2, with TRBD1 as a possible D gene (5 bases). Trimming shortened V by 2 bases and J by 3 bases, and 16 bases separated the two germline ends. CDR3 length equals 15 residues. The germline V gene has CDR1 SQVTM and CDR2 ANQGSEA. CDR3 bases: TGCAGCGTTGAAAGCAGGGCTACATCGGACTATGGCTACACCTTC. Protein: CSVESRATSDYGYTF.

The chain joins TRBV18 to TRBJ2-3; 11 bases fit TRBD2. The ends lost 2 bases at V and 3 bases at J; junction bases unmatched: 4. CDR1 and CDR2 from the germline V gene are KGHSH and LQKENI. CDR3 length equals 16 residues. This CDR3 reads CASSPRLAGSTDTQYF. The CDR3, as DNA: TGTGCCAGCTCACCAAGACTAGCGGGAAGTACAGATACGCAGTATTTT.

The chain carries TRBV7-9 and TRBJ2-1; a possible D gene is TRBD2 (5 bases). Trimming stripped 3 bases from V and 9 bases from J, with 12 bases between. The CDR3 extends over 13 amino acids. CDR1 and CDR2 from the germline V gene are SEHNR and FQNEAQ (reference sequence). The CDR3, as DNA: TGTGCCAGCAGCTTTGAGGGCTTTGCTGAGCAGTTCTTC. It yields the protein CASSFEGFAEQFF.

The chain couples TRBV30 to TRBJ1-3; TRBD1 aligns across 7 bases. Germline-derived CDR1 and CDR2 are GTSNPN and SVGIG (reference sequence). Trimming removed 2 bases from V and 0 bases from J; junction bases left unmatched: 7. The CDR3 is made up of 16 amino acids. In nucleotides, the CDR3 is TGTGCCTGGAGTAGGGCAGGGGGTTTCTCTGGAAACACCATATATTTT. It codes for CAWSRAGGFSGNTIYF.

This clone was picked up one time. The chain has TRBV3-1 (or the pseudogene TRBV3-2) and TRBJ1-2, with D hard to call. Germline CDR1 and CDR2: LGHDT and YNNKEL (reference sequence). The CDR3 is 16 amino acids. V dropped 0 bases and J dropped 4 bases, with 15 bases sitting between them. The CDR3 coding sequence is TGTGCCAGCAGCCAAGAATCGTTACGGAGAAGCTATGGCTACACCTTC. Translating gives CASSQESLRRSYGYTF.

The chain couples TRBV3-1 (or the pseudogene TRBV3-2) to TRBJ1-6; maybe TRBD1 (6 bases). This CDR3 region has 14 residues. The germline gives CDR1 LGHDT, CDR2 YNNKEL (reference sequence). Trimming removed 3 bases at V and 6 bases at J, with 9 bases between. CDR3 bases: TGTGCCAGCAGCCACCTACAGGGTAATTCACCCCTCCACTTT. Translated, it gives CASSHLQGNSPLHF.

The CDR3 reads CASSLSGQGRGTEAFF. The CDR3 DNA reads as TGTGCCAGCAGCCTTAGCGGACAGGGTCGAGGCACTGAAGCTTTCTTT. This chain links TRBV27 with TRBJ1-1; 8 nucleotides align to TRBD1. With V trimmed by 6 bases and J by 4 bases, 13 bases remained unmatched. The CDR3 is made up of 16 amino acids. Germline V gene sequence: CDR1 MNHEY, CDR2 SMNVEV (reference sequence).

The table lists this clone with a count of one. This sequence joins TRBV30 and TRBJ1-3; D may be TRBD1 (5 bases). Per germline, CDR1 GTSNPN and CDR2 SVGIG (reference sequence). Between the trimmed V and J ends, which lost 5 bases and 1 base, there was a span of 6 bases. The CDR3 extends over 12 amino acids. The CDR3 spells CAWAGSGNTIYF. CDR3 in DNA: TGTGCCTGGGCAGGGTCTGGAAACACCATATATTTT. Variable domain in full (rest from reference TRBV30 and TRBJ1-3): SQTIHQWPATLVQPVGSPLSLECTVEGTSNPNLYWYRQAAGRGLQLLFYSVGIGQISSEVPQNLSASRPQDRQFILSSKKLLLSDSGFYLCAWAGSGNTIYFGEGSWLTVV.

The rearrangement uses TRBV5-1 and TRBJ1-3; TRBD1 aligns across 10 bases. Per the germline V gene, CDR1 is SGHRS and CDR2 is YFSETQ. V shed 6 bases, J shed 2 bases, and the junction held 11 bases outside the gene matches. The CDR3 runs 17 residues. CDR3 DNA sequence: TGCGCCAGCACCCGGGACAGGGGAAGTCTGGCTGGAAACACCATATATTTT. It encodes CASTRDRGSLAGNTIYF. The full variable domain, its missing parts supplied by reference TRBV5-1 and TRBJ1-3, is KAGVTQTPRYLIKTRGQQVTLSCSPISGHRSVSWYQQTPGQGLQFLFEYFSETQRNKGNFPGRFSGRQFSNSRSEMNVSTLELGDSALYLCASTRDRGSLAGNTIYFGEGSWLTVV.

V gene TRBV6-5 combines with J gene TRBJ2-1, with 10 positions matching TRBD2. J was trimmed by 4 bases and V by 8 bases; bases with no gene match: 2. Germline CDR1 MNHEY, CDR2 SVGAGI. This CDR3 region has 13 residues. The CDR3 nucleotides are TGTGCCAGCCGGACTAGCGGATACAATGAGCAGTTCTTC. Its protein is CASRTSGYNEQFF.

V is TRBV29-1 and J is TRBJ1-1, with D tentatively TRBD1 (6 bases). CDR3 size: 13 residues. The V gene lost 7 bases and the J gene lost 0 bases, with 12 bases spanning the gap. Germline V lookup: CDR1 SQVTM, CDR2 ANQGSEA. This chain's CDR3 is CSATDRLNTEAFF. CDR3 DNA sequence: TGCAGCGCAACGGACAGACTGAACACTGAAGCTTTCTTT.

This clone was seen at least ten times. V usage is TRBV24-1 and J usage is TRBJ1-5, with D unclear. CDR1 is KGHDR and CDR2 is SFDVKD in the germline V gene. The CDR3 sequence is 15 residues long. V was cut by 3 bases and J by 7 bases, with 15 bases left in between. This CDR3 reads CATSDRRHREQPQHF. CDR3 sequence (DNA): TGTGCCACCAGTGATCGAAGACATAGGGAGCAGCCCCAGCATTTT.

V is TRBV5-4 and J is TRBJ2-1, with 14 positions matching TRBD2. In germline, CDR1 is SGHNT, CDR2 YYREEE (reference sequence). V lost 3 bases, J lost 0 bases, and 11 bases stayed unmatched. This CDR3 comprises 20 residues. The CDR3: CASSYPGLAGGLSSYNEQFF. CDR3 nucleotide sequence: TGTGCCAGCAGCTACCCCGGACTAGCGGGAGGACTGAGCTCCTACAATGAGCAGTTCTTC.

The chain carries TRBV2 and TRBJ2-5, with D possibly matching TRBD1 (7 bases). Germline V CDR1 and CDR2: SNHLY, FYNNEI. CDR3 length: 14 residues. Trimming took 6 bases from V and 7 from J, leaving 18 bases between them. This chain's CDR3 is CASSVGGGFGTQYF. Written as DNA, the CDR3 is TGTGCCAGCAGCGTCGGAGGGGGCTTTGGGACCCAGTACTTC.

The V and J genes are TRBV5-1 and TRBJ1-6; D unresolved. The length of the CDR3 is 13 residues. Trimming removed 7 bases from V and 5 bases from J, with 10 bases in between. The germline CDR1 and CDR2 sequences are SGHRS and YFSETQ. DNA for the CDR3: TGCGCCAGCCATGACCTAGATAATTCACCCCTCCACTTT. Its translation is CASHDLDNSPLHF. Drawing the rest from reference TRBV5-1 and TRBJ1-6, the complete variable domain is KAGVTQTPRYLIKTRGQQVTLSCSPISGHRSVSWYQQTPGQGLQFLFEYFSETQRNKGNFPGRFSGRQFSNSRSEMNVSTLELGDSALYLCASHDLDNSPLHFGNGTRLTVT.

The genes are TRBV11-2 and TRBJ2-5, with 9 bases matching TRBD2. V trimming: 1 base; J trimming: 5 bases; junction bases outside the gene matches: 8. The length of the CDR3 is 16 residues. CDR1 is SGHAT and CDR2 is FQNNGV in the germline V gene. The CDR3 DNA sequence: TGTGCCAGCAGCTTAGTGGCTAGCGGGACGGGGGAGACCCAGTACTTC. Protein: CASSLVASGTGETQYF.

V gene TRBV6-5 combines with J gene TRBJ2-2; 13 positions match TRBD2. The J segment lost 6 bases and the V segment lost 8 bases, leaving 6 bases of the junction unmatched. The CDR3 is 15 amino acids. Germline loops: CDR1 MNHEY, CDR2 SVGAGI. The CDR3 protein is CASSGLAGEAGELFF. CDR3 DNA: TGTGCCAGCTCAGGACTAGCGGGAGAAGCCGGGGAGCTGTTTTTT.

The V and J genes are TRBV5-1 and TRBJ2-3; 8 bases match TRBD1. From germline, CDR1 is SGHRS and CDR2 YFSETQ. The CDR3 has 16 residues. Trimming at V came to 0 bases and at J to 6 bases, leaving 9 bases not matched to a gene. CDR3 residues: CASSLAFTGGGDTQYF. CDR3 in DNA: TGCGCCAGCAGCTTGGCCTTTACAGGGGGTGGGGATACGCAGTATTTT.

This chain connects TRBV30 to TRBJ2-7; 7 nucleotides match TRBD1. With V trimmed by 4 bases and J by 6 bases, 9 bases remained unmatched. CDR1 and CDR2 (germline): GTSNPN, SVGIG (reference sequence). The CDR3 length is 13 residues. The CDR3 DNA sequence: TGTGCCTGGAAAGGCAGGGGGTATGGCGAGCAGTACTTC. As protein: CAWKGRGYGEQYF. Full variable domain (missing parts from reference TRBV30 and TRBJ2-7): SQTIHQWPATLVQPVGSPLSLECTVEGTSNPNLYWYRQAAGRGLQLLFYSVGIGQISSEVPQNLSASRPQDRQFILSSKKLLLSDSGFYLCAWKGRGYGEQYFGPGTRLTVT.

This sequence joins TRBV18 and TRBJ2-7, with 9 bases matching TRBD2. This CDR3 is built from 15 residues. J was trimmed by 5 bases and V by 2 bases; bases with no gene match: 7. Germline V gives CDR1 KGHSH, CDR2 LQKENI. The chain's CDR3 is CASSPARGGFDEQYF. CDR3 nucleotide sequence: TGTGCCAGCTCACCAGCGCGGGGGGGCTTCGACGAGCAGTACTTC.

This chain links TRBV19 with TRBJ2-5; no definite D call. The CDR3 is 14 residues long. CDR1 LNHDA and CDR2 SQIVND come from the germline V gene (reference sequence). V gave up 8 bases and J gave up 0 bases, with 13 bases separating them. In nucleotides, the CDR3 is TGTGCCAGTCATGGGCTCCGGTACCAAGAGACCCAGTACTTC. Its translation: CASHGLRYQETQYF.

The rearrangement uses TRBV19 and TRBJ2-1, with a tentative D call TRBD2 (6 bases). V was shortened by 5 bases and J by 4 bases, with 15 bases between the two germline ends. There are 15 residues in the CDR3. CDR1 and CDR2 (germline): LNHDA, SQIVND (reference sequence). As DNA, the CDR3 is TGTGCCAGTAGTCTTAGCGGAAGAGCGTACAATGAGCAGTTCTTC. Protein: CASSLSGRAYNEQFF.

The chain has TRBV27 and TRBJ2-1, with 7 bases lining up with TRBD2. Germline CDR1 reads MNHEY; CDR2 reads SMNVEV (reference sequence). This CDR3 has 14 residues. Trimming removed 3 bases from V and 6 bases from J; junction bases left unmatched: 5. CDR3 nucleotides: TGTGCCAGCAGTTTCCTAGCGGAGGGCAATGAGCAGTTCTTC. Translated, it gives CASSFLAEGNEQFF.

As DNA, the CDR3 is TGTGCCTGGAGGGAGGCCCACGGGACAGGAAACACCATATATTTT. It yields the protein CAWREAHGTGNTIYF. V usage is TRBV30 and J usage is TRBJ1-3; maybe TRBD1 (6 bases). Germline CDR1 is GTSNPN and CDR2 is SVGIG (reference sequence). V dropped 3 bases and J dropped 4 bases, with 16 bases sitting between them. The CDR3 is made up of 15 amino acids.

The chain employs TRBV7-9 and TRBJ1-6, with a weak D call TRBD1 (5 bases). Germline V gene lookup returns CDR1 SEHNR and CDR2 FQNEAQ (reference sequence). Trimming pared 2 bases from V and 6 bases from J, leaving 11 bases between. This CDR3 spans 15 amino acids. CDR3 loop: CASSLSGQVNSPLHF. CDR3 sequence (DNA): TGTGCCAGCAGCTTAAGTGGACAAGTTAATTCACCCCTCCACTTT.

The chain employs TRBV7-2 and TRBJ1-2; 9 nucleotides match TRBD1. V trimming: 3 bases; J trimming: 8 bases; junction bases outside the gene matches: 7. The germline V gene has CDR1 SGHTA and CDR2 FQGNSA. The CDR3 is 14 residues long. CDR3 protein: CASSFTGTGTGYTF. In nucleotides, the CDR3 is TGTGCCAGCAGCTTCACCGGGACAGGGACGGGCTACACCTTC.

V is TRBV9 and J is TRBJ1-5; 9 nucleotides align to TRBD1. V lost 4 bases and J lost 4; bases outside the gene matches: 9. CDR1 and CDR2 from the germline V gene are SGDLS and YYNGEE. The CDR3 loop spans 16 amino acids. CDR3: CASSTGPDRGNQPQHF. The DNA of the CDR3 is TGTGCCAGCAGCACAGGCCCGGACAGGGGAAATCAGCCCCAGCATTTT. The full variable domain, with the rest looked up from reference TRBV9 and TRBJ1-5, is DSGVTQTPKHLITATGQRVTLRCSPRSGDLSVYWYQQSLDQGLQFLIQYYNGEERAKGNILERFSAQQFPDLHSELNLSSLELGDSALYFCASSTGPDRGNQPQHFGDGTRLSIL.

The count of this clone is one. The CDR3 spells CASSQGLTTEAFF. The DNA of the CDR3 is TGTGCCAGCAGCCAAGGACTGACCACTGAAGCTTTCTTT. The chain recombines TRBV3-1 (or the pseudogene TRBV3-2) with TRBJ1-1; D ambiguous. Per germline, CDR1 LGHDT and CDR2 YNNKEL (reference sequence). Trimming took off 1 base at V and 4 bases at J, with 7 bases between the two ends. The CDR3 has 13 residues.